This TCR beta chain was profiled in a study of blood T cell repertoires in COVID-19. Study information: Samples of COVID-19 (acute and convalescent) were obtained from the United States, Italy and Spain.

As handled by the study authors: Counts of nucleated cells, estimated from reference gene primer amplification, were obtained. Assay: immunoSEQ multiplex PCR; the TCRdb copy retains only in-frame clones and omits some. V and J calls and clone size are given by that table; D and trimming were obtained from the DNA. This table has 130,000 or so clones, about four fifths appearing once. Trimming shortened V by 5 bases and J by 6 bases, and 11 bases separated the two germline ends. From germline, CDR1 is SGHVS and CDR2 FQNEAQ. The CDR3 loop spans 14 amino acids. The table lists this clone with a few counts.

The receptor comes from a woman aged 55-69 years with acute or convalescent COVID-19. The sequenced material came from peripheral blood. V and J are TRBV7-8 and TRBJ1-6; D may be TRBD1 (5 bases). CDR3 amino acids: CASSPQGPNSPLHF. CDR3 DNA: TGTGCCAGCAGCCCTCAGGGTCCTAATTCACCCCTCCACTTT. Combining the CDR3 with reference TRBV7-8 and TRBJ1-6 gives the whole variable domain GAGVSQSPRYKVAKRGQDVALRCDPISGHVSLFWYQQALGQGPEFLTYFQNEAQLDKSGLPSDRFFAERPEGSVSTLKIQRTQQEDSAVYLCASSPQGPNSPLHFGNGTRLTVT.